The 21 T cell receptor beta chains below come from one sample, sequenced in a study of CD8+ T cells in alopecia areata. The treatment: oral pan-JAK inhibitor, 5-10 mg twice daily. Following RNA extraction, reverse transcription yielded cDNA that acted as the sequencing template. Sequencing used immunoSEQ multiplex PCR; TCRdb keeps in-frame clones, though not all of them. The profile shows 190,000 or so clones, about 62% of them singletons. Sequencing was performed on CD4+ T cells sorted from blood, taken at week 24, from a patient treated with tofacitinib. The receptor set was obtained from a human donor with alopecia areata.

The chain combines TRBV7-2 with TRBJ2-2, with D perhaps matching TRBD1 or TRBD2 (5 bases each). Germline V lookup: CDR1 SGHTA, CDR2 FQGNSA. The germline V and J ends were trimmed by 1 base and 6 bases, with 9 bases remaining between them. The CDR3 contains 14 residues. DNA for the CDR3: TGTGCCAGCAGCTTAGTAGTGGGACCCGGGGAGCTGTTTTTT. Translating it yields CASSLVVGPGELFF.

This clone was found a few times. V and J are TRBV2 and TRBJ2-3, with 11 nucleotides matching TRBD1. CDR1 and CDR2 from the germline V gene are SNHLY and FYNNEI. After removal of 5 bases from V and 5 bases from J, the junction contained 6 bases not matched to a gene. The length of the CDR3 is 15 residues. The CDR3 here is CASSYEGTGGDTQYF. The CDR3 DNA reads TGTGCCAGCAGTTACGAGGGGACAGGGGGAGATACGCAGTATTTT. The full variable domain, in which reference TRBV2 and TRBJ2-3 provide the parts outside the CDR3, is EPEVTQTPSHQVTQMGQEVILRCVPISNHLYFYWYRQILGQKVEFLVSFYNNEISEKSEIFDDQFSVERPDGSNFTLKIRSTKLEDSAMYFCASSYEGTGGDTQYFGPGTRLTVL.

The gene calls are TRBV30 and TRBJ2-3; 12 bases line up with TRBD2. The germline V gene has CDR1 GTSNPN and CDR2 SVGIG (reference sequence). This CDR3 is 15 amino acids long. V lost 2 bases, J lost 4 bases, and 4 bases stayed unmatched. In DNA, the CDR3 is TGTGCCTGGAGTACTAGCGGGAGGAGCGCAGATACGCAGTATTTT. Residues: CAWSTSGRSADTQYF.

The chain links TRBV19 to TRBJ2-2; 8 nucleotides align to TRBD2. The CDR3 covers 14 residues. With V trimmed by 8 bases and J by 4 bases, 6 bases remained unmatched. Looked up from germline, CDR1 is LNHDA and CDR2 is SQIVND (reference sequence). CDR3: CASRAGVSTGELFF. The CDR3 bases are TGTGCCAGTCGAGCGGGAGTTTCCACCGGGGAGCTGTTTTTT.

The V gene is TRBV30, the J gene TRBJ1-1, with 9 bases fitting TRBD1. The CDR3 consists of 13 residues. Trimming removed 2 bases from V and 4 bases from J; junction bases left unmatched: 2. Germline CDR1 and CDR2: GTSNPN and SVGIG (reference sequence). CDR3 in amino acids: CAWSRTGATEAFF. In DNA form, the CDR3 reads TGTGCCTGGAGTCGGACAGGGGCCACTGAAGCTTTCTTT.

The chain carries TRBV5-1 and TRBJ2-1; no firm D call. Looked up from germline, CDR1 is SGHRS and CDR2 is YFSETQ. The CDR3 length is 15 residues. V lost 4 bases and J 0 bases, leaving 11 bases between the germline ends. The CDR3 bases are TGCGCCAGCAGCACCCGCTCTAGCTCCTACAATGAGCAGTTCTTC. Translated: CASSTRSSSYNEQFF.

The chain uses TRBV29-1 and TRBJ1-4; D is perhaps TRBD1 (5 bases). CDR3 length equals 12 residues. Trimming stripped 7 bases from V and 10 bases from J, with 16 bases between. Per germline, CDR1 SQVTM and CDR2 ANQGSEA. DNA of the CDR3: TGCAGCGCGACGCGACGGGGGGGAAAACTGTTTTTT. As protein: CSATRRGGKLFF. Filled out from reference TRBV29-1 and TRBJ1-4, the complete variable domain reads SAVISQKPSRDICQRGTSLTIQCQVDSQVTMMFWYRQQPGQSLTLIATANQGSEATYESGFVIDKFPISRPNLTFSTLTVSNMSPEDSSIYLCSATRRGGKLFFGSGTQLSVL.

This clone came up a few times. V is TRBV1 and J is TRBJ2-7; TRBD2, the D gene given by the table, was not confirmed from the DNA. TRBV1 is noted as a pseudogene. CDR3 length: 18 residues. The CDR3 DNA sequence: TGCACCAGCAGCCAAGGTGATCCCATGTCGGGAGGGTACTACGAGCAGTACTTC. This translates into CTSSQGDPMSGGYYEQYF.

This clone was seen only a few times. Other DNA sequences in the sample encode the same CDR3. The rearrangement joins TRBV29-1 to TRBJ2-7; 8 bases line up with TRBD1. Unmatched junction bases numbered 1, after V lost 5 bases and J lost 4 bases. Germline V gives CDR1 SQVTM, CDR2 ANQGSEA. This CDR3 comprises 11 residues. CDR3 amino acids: CSVTGGYEQYF. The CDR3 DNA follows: TGCAGCGTTACAGGGGGTTACGAGCAGTACTTC.

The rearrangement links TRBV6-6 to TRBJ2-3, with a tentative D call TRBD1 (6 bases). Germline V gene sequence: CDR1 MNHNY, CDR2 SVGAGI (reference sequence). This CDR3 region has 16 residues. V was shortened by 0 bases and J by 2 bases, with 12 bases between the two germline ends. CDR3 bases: TGTGCCAGCAGTTACTCGTCAGGGGCGCACACAGATACGCAGTATTTT. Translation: CASSYSSGAHTDTQYF.

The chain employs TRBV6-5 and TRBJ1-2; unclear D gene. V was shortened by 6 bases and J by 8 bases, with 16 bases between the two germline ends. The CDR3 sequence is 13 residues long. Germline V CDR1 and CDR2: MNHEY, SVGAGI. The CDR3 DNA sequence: TGTGCCAGCAGGGCCGGGGTTTGGTACGGCTACACCTTC. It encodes CASRAGVWYGYTF.

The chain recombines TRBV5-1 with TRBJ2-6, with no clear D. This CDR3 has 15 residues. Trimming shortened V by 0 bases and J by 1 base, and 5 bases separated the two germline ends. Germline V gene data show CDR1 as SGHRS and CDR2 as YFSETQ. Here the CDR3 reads CASSLVVSGANVLTF. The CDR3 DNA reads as TGCGCCAGCAGCTTGGTCGTTTCTGGGGCCAACGTCCTGACTTTC.

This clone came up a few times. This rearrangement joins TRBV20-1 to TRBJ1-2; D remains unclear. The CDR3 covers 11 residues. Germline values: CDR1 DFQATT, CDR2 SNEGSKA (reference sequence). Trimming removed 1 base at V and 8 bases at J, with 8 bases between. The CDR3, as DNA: TGCAGTGCTAGAGTTTGGTTGGGCTACACCTTC. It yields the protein CSARVWLGYTF.

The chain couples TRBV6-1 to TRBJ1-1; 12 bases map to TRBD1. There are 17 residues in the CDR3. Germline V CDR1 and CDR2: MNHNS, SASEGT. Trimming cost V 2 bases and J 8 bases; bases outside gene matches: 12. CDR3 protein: CASSEYFTGTGGYEAFF. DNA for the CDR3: TGTGCCAGCAGTGAATATTTCACCGGGACAGGGGGCTACGAAGCTTTCTTT.

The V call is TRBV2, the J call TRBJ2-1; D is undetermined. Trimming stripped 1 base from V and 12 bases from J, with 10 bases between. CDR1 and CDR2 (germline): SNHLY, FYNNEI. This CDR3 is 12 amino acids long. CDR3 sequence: CASSEVGVRQFF. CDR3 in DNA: TGTGCCAGCAGTGAAGTTGGAGTGCGGCAGTTCTTC.

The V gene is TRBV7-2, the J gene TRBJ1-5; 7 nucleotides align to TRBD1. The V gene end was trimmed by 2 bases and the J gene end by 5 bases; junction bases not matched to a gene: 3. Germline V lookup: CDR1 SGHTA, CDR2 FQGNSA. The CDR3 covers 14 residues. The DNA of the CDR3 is TGTGCCAGCAGCTTACAGGGGGGAGATCAGCCCCAGCATTTT. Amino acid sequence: CASSLQGGDQPQHF.

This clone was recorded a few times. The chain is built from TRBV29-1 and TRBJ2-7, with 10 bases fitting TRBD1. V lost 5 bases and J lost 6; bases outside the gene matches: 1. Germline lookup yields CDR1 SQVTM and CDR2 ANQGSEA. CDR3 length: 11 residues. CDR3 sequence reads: CSVRDRGEQYF. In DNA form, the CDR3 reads TGCAGCGTTAGGGACAGGGGCGAGCAGTACTTC.

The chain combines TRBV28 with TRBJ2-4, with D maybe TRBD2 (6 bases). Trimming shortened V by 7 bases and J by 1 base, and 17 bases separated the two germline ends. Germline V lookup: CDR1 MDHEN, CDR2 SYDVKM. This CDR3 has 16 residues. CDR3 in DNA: TGTGCCAGCAACATTCGGGCAGGAGGGGCCAAAAACATTCAGTACTTC. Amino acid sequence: CASNIRAGGAKNIQYF. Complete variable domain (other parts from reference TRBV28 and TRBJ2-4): DVKVTQSSRYLVKRTGEKVFLECVQDMDHENMFWYRQDPGLGLRLIYFSYDVKMKEKGDIPEGYSVSREKKERFSLILESASTNQTSMYLCASNIRAGGAKNIQYFGAGTRLSVL.

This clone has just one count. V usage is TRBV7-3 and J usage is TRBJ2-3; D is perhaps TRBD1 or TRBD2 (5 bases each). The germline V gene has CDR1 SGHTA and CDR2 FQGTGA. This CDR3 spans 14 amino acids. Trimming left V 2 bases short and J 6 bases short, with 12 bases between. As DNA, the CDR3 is TGTGCCAGCAGCTTAGACAGACTAAGGGATACGCAGTATTTT. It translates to CASSLDRLRDTQYF.

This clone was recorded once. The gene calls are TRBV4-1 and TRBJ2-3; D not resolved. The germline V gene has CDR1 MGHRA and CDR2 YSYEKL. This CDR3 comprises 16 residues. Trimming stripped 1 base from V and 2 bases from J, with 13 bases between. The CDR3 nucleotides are TGCGCCAGCAGCCAAGGGACCACGCGGTCCACAGATACGCAGTATTTT. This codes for CASSQGTTRSTDTQYF.

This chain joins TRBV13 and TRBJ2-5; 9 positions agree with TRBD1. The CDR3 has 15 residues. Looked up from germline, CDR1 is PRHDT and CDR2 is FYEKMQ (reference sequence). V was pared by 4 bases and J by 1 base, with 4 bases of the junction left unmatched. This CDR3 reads CASSSRDRAQETQYF. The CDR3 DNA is TGTGCCAGCAGCTCCCGGGACAGGGCCCAAGAGACCCAGTACTTC. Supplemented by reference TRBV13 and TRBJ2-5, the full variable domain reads AAGVIQSPRHLIKEKRETATLKCYPIPRHDTVYWYQQGPGQDPQFLISFYEKMQSDKGSIPDRFSAQQFSDYHSELNMSSLELGDSALYFCASSSRDRAQETQYFGPGTRLLVL.